The 9 T cell receptor beta chains below all came from one sample that was sequenced in a study of human T cells and chemical hapten exposure. Using its own MiXCR run on the RACE reads, TCRdb lists one record per CDR3 protein. The sample holds just over 95,000 distinct CDR3 sequences, roughly a quarter seen once. Stated time point: patch test 3, about 24 weeks after DPC sensitization. Treatment specified: therapeutic diphenylcyclopropenone sensitization with weekly scalp DPC. The sequencing here drew on whole blood, taken in connection with sensitization to the hapten diphenylcyclopropenone (DPC). The receptors here all came from a man in his forties with alopecia areata. Some clones in this sample may be carry-over from other donors' samples.

The J gene is TRBJ1-1, the V gene TRBV7-2; 10 positions agree with TRBD1. The V gene end was trimmed by 5 bases and the J gene end by 4 bases; junction bases not matched to a gene: 7. The CDR3 extends over 15 amino acids. Germline V lookup: CDR1 SGHTA, CDR2 FQGNSA. CDR3 in DNA: TGTGCCAGCAGCCCGAGGACAGGGGGAAGCACTGAAGCTTTCTTT. Its protein is CASSPRTGGSTEAFF.

V gene TRBV29-1 combines with J gene TRBJ1-1; D is uncertain. V dropped 4 bases and J dropped 8 bases, with 8 bases sitting between them. This CDR3 has 10 residues. Germline loops: CDR1 SQVTM, CDR2 ANQGSEA. CDR3 sequence: CSVVVGEAFF. The CDR3 DNA sequence: TGCAGCGTTGTAGTCGGGGAAGCTTTCTTT. Drawing the rest from reference TRBV29-1 and TRBJ1-1, the complete variable domain is SAVISQKPSRDICQRGTSLTIQCQVDSQVTMMFWYRQQPGQSLTLIATANQGSEATYESGFVIDKFPISRPNLTFSTLTVSNMSPEDSSIYLCSVVVGEAFFGQGTRLTVV.

In this sample, this clonotype turned up once. The V and J genes are TRBV15 and TRBJ2-7; perhaps TRBD2 as D (5 bases). The germline CDR1 and CDR2 sequences are LNHNV and YYDKDF (reference sequence). Trimming stripped 0 bases from V and 3 bases from J, with 9 bases between. The CDR3 spans 14 residues. The DNA of the CDR3 is TGTGCCACCAGCAGAGAGAGGGAAATCTACGAGCAGTACTTC. It specifies CATSREREIYEQYF.

The V call is TRBV4-1, the J call TRBJ2-2; D may be TRBD1 (6 bases). The CDR3 has 15 amino acids. V shed 1 base and J shed 10 bases, with 16 bases lying between them. Germline V CDR1 and CDR2: MGHRA, YSYEKL. CDR3 in amino acids: CASSQVLGAWVELFF. In nucleotides, the CDR3 is TGCGCCAGCAGCCAAGTACTGGGGGCCTGGGTGGAGCTGTTTTTT.

The chain uses TRBV7-2 and TRBJ2-5; TRBD1 matches at 7 bases. CDR1 SGHTA and CDR2 FQGNSA come from the germline V gene. This CDR3 region has 13 residues. V lost 4 bases to trimming and J lost 6 bases; unmatched junction nucleotides: 5. CDR3 region: CASSSTGEKTQYF. As DNA, the CDR3 is TGTGCCAGCAGCTCCACAGGGGAAAAGACCCAGTACTTC.

The chain employs TRBV12-3 or TRBV12-4 and TRBJ1-1, with D hard to call. CDR3 length: 13 residues. Trimming cost V 2 bases and J 0 bases, with 4 bases left between them. The CDR3 sequence: CASSLNLNTEAFF. The CDR3 DNA follows: TGTGCCAGCAGTTTAAACCTGAACACTGAAGCTTTCTTT.

The sample holds a few counts of this clonotype. This rearrangement joins TRBV7-2 to TRBJ2-1; 14 positions agree with TRBD2. CDR3 length equals 16 residues. Germline CDR1 reads SGHTA; CDR2 reads FQGNSA. The V gene end was trimmed by 0 bases and the J gene end by 7 bases; junction bases not matched to a gene: 2. The CDR3 protein is CASSLAGLAGGNEQFF. CDR3 DNA: TGTGCCAGCAGCTTAGCCGGACTAGCGGGAGGTAATGAGCAGTTCTTC. The variable domain in full, with the rest retrieved from reference TRBV7-2 and TRBJ2-1, is GAGVSQSPSNKVTEKGKDVELRCDPISGHTALYWYRQSLGQGLEFLIYFQGNSAPDKSGLPSDRFSAERTGGSVSTLTIQRTQQEDSAVYLCASSLAGLAGGNEQFFGPGTRLTVL.

This chain joins TRBV27 and TRBJ1-5; D is perhaps TRBD1 (5 bases). Trimming shortened V by 5 bases and J by 5 bases, and 13 bases separated the two germline ends. The V gene's germline CDR1 is MNHEY and CDR2 SMNVEV (reference sequence). This CDR3 is 14 amino acids long. The CDR3 sequence is CASSVGAGDQPQHF. The CDR3, as DNA: TGTGCCAGCAGTGTAGGGGCCGGGGATCAGCCCCAGCATTTT.

This chain connects TRBV3-1 to TRBJ1-4; perhaps TRBD1 as D (5 bases). Germline V lookup: CDR1 LGHDT, CDR2 YNNKEL (reference sequence). The CDR3 consists of 15 residues. The V gene lost 7 bases and the J gene lost 6 bases, with 18 bases spanning the gap. The CDR3 coding sequence is TGTGCCAGCACCCTACTGGGGCGTAGGGATGAAAAACTGTTTTTT. Residues: CASTLLGRRDEKLFF.